The subject of this entry is one T cell receptor beta chain. Its antigen is currently unknown. The data were taken from a study of CXCR3-negative and CXCR3-positive naive CD8 T cells. Findings and caveats of the study: TRB CDR3s were more hydrophobic in CXCR3-positive than in CXCR3-negative naive cells. The TRBV-TRBJ usage of naive CXCR3-negative and CXCR3-positive cells was similar, but that of memory cells differed.

A CD45RO-CCR7+CD27+CD95- profile was what naive CD8+ T cells displayed. Germline CDR1 and CDR2: SQVTM and ANQGSEA. The CDR3 has 13 residues. cDNA libraries for TRB were generated by 5' RACE incorporating UMI labels. Using the 5' RACE reads, TCRdb records one entry per CDR3 protein without DNA. The clone table shows about 130,000 distinct CDR3 sequences, with the ten largest holding about 0.61%. The TCR originated in a human donor in good health. Some clones in this sample may be carry-over from other donors' samples. The V gene is TRBV29-1, the J gene TRBJ2-5; the TRBD2 assignment by TCRdb is unverifiable without DNA. The specimen was naive CXCR3+ CD8+ T cells from blood. Described subset: CD45RO-CCR7+CD27+CD95- naive CD8+ T cells expressing CXCR3 (TNR3+). CDR3 protein: CSVESGLAETQYF.